Below, 17 T cell receptor beta chains from the same sample are listed, as sequenced in a study of blood T cell repertoires in COVID-19. Sequencing was performed with immunoSEQ multiplex PCR; in TCRdb, only in-frame clones are kept and a portion is missing. The sample contains about 270,000 clones, around 89% of which appear only once. The sample was PBMCs or T cells enriched from blood (not recorded which). The receptor source for this set is a woman in her forties or fifties who had recovered from COVID-19.

The chain is built from TRBV29-1 and TRBJ1-4; no reliable D call. With 4 bases removed from V and 8 bases from J, the gap between germline ends came to 11 bases. This CDR3 comprises 12 residues. Germline V gene data show CDR1 as SQVTM and CDR2 as ANQGSEA. CDR3 residues: CSVGASMEKLFF. The DNA for the CDR3 is TGCAGCGTTGGAGCAAGTATGGAAAAACTGTTTTTT.

There are a few counts of this clone. The rearrangement links TRBV5-4 to TRBJ2-1; D gene ambiguous. CDR1 is SGHNT and CDR2 is YYREEE in the germline V gene (reference sequence). The CDR3 spans 12 residues. Trimming cost V 4 bases and J 6 bases, with 8 bases left between them. Here the CDR3 reads CASSKFSNEQFF. Written as DNA, the CDR3 is TGTGCCAGCAGCAAATTTAGCAATGAGCAGTTCTTC.

V and J are TRBV7-9 and TRBJ1-1, with TRBD1 identical over 9 bases. The V gene end was trimmed by 7 bases and the J gene end by 6 bases; junction bases not matched to a gene: 3. CDR1 is SEHNR, CDR2 FQNEAQ, per germline (reference sequence). This CDR3 spans 12 amino acids. The CDR3 region is CASIRTGAEAFF. The CDR3, as DNA: TGTGCCAGCATCCGGACAGGGGCTGAAGCTTTCTTT.

The chain employs TRBV28 and TRBJ2-1, with D uncertain. From germline, CDR1 is MDHEN and CDR2 SYDVKM. CDR3 length equals 13 residues. Trimming stripped 1 base from V and 9 bases from J, with 10 bases between. CDR3 residues: CASSLFVVSEQFF. CDR3 DNA sequence: TGTGCCAGCAGTTTATTTGTAGTGAGTGAGCAGTTCTTC.

This clone appeared once. The chain employs TRBV10-3 and TRBJ1-3, with D uncertain. The V gene lost 4 bases and the J gene lost 0 bases, with 7 bases spanning the gap. Germline assignment: CDR1 ENHRY and CDR2 SYGVKD. The CDR3 is 14 residues long. The CDR3: CAISVAYSGNTIYF. CDR3 in DNA: TGTGCCATCAGTGTAGCGTACTCTGGAAACACCATATATTTT.

The genes are TRBV7-8 and TRBJ1-4; 8 nucleotides agree with TRBD1. Germline values: CDR1 SGHVS, CDR2 FQNEAQ. Trimming removed 5 bases from V and 6 bases from J; junction bases left unmatched: 14. The CDR3 has 17 amino acids. CDR3 residues: CASSPGRTGRVYEKLFF. In DNA form, the CDR3 reads TGTGCCAGCAGCCCAGGCCGGACAGGGAGGGTGTATGAAAAACTGTTTTTT.

The J gene is TRBJ2-1, the V gene TRBV19; 8 positions match TRBD2. The CDR3 length is 15 residues. Per germline, CDR1 LNHDA and CDR2 SQIVND (reference sequence). The ends lost 3 bases at V and 8 bases at J; junction bases unmatched: 9. CDR3: CASSIGGVGRYEQFF. For the CDR3, the DNA is TGTGCCAGTAGTATCGGGGGGGTCGGCCGATATGAGCAGTTCTTC.

This chain uses TRBV6-5 with TRBJ2-7, with 7 bases fitting TRBD2. The V segment lost 2 bases and the J segment 0 bases; nucleotides outside the gene matches: 7. There are 16 residues in the CDR3. Per germline, CDR1 MNHEY and CDR2 SVGAGI. For the CDR3, the DNA is TGTGCCAGCAGTTACACCGGACTAGTGAGCTCCTACGAGCAGTACTTC. Amino acid sequence: CASSYTGLVSSYEQYF.

V gene TRBV11-2 combines with J gene TRBJ1-1, with a weak D call TRBD1 (5 bases). The CDR3 consists of 15 residues. CDR1 is SGHAT, CDR2 FQNNGV, per germline. V was trimmed by 1 base and J by 5 bases, leaving 14 bases between them. The CDR3 nucleotides read TGTGCCAGCAGCTTAGGAGGTCGGGGGGGGACTGAAGCTTTCTTT. This gives the protein CASSLGGRGGTEAFF.

J is TRBJ1-3 and V is TRBV4-3, with TRBD1 matching 8 bases. The CDR3 covers 17 residues. Germline-derived CDR1 and CDR2 are LGHNA and YSLEER. V lost 1 base and J lost 2; bases outside the gene matches: 7. CDR3 region: CASSQGTGLFPGNTIYF. The CDR3 DNA follows: TGCGCCAGCAGCCAAGGGACAGGGCTCTTCCCTGGAAACACCATATATTTT.

The chain links TRBV27 to TRBJ1-5; a weak D match, TRBD1 (6 bases). V lost 2 bases, J lost 2 bases, and 10 bases lay in between. This CDR3 contains 15 residues. Germline V gene sequence: CDR1 MNHEY, CDR2 SMNVEV (reference sequence). CDR3 region: CASSLTGRGNQPQHF. CDR3 in DNA: TGTGCCAGCAGTTTAACAGGGAGAGGCAATCAGCCCCAGCATTTT.

The rearrangement joins TRBV4-3 to TRBJ2-1; 7 bases fit TRBD2. Germline CDR1 reads LGHNA; CDR2 reads YSLEER. Germline trimming cut 1 base from V and 4 bases from J; bases unmatched to any gene: 7. The CDR3 covers 16 residues. The CDR3 bases are TGCGCCAGCAGCCAAGGTTTGCTAGCGGAGTACAATGAGCAGTTCTTC. Protein sequence: CASSQGLLAEYNEQFF.

The chain is built from TRBV9 and TRBJ2-3; D unresolved. Germline CDR1 SGDLS, CDR2 YYNGEE. V dropped 0 bases and J dropped 4 bases, with 6 bases sitting between them. The CDR3 is 13 amino acids. DNA for the CDR3: TGTGCCAGCAGCGTAGTAACAGCAGATACGCAGTATTTT. Translated, it gives CASSVVTADTQYF.

The chain uses TRBV11-1 and TRBJ1-6, with TRBD1 matching over 10 bases. CDR1 and CDR2 from the germline V gene are SGHAT and FQDESV (reference sequence). Trimming removed 3 bases from V and 6 bases from J; junction bases left unmatched: 2. The CDR3 runs 15 residues. For the CDR3, the DNA is TGTGCCAGCAGCTTGGGGGACAGGGGTAATTCACCCCTCCACTTT. It yields the protein CASSLGDRGNSPLHF. Using reference TRBV11-1 and TRBJ1-6 for the parts outside the CDR3, the full variable domain is EAEVAQSPRYKITEKSQAVAFWCDPISGHATLYWYRQILGQGPELLVQFQDESVVDDSQLPKDRFSAERLKGVDSTLKIQPAELGDSAMYLCASSLGDRGNSPLHFGNGTRLTVT.

This clone was seen a handful of times. The gene calls are TRBV27 and TRBJ2-1, with 16 positions matching TRBD2. The CDR3 loop spans 17 amino acids. V was pared by 5 bases and J by 1 base, with 2 bases of the junction left unmatched. CDR1 MNHEY and CDR2 SMNVEV come from the germline V gene (reference sequence). CDR3 sequence reads: CASSMGLAGGSYNEQFF. The CDR3 DNA sequence: TGTGCCAGCAGTATGGGACTAGCGGGAGGGTCCTACAATGAGCAGTTCTTC.

Written as DNA, the CDR3 is TGTGCCAGCAGCTCCAGGGTTAATGAGCAGTTCTTC. It yields the protein CASSSRVNEQFF. The chain recombines TRBV11-3 with TRBJ2-1, with a weak D call TRBD1 (5 bases). The CDR3 has 12 residues. CDR1 and CDR2 from the germline V gene are SGHNT and YENEEA. Trimming left V 4 bases short and J 7 bases short, with 8 bases between.

This clone was seen only once. The chain combines TRBV28 with TRBJ2-7, with 7 bases matching TRBD2. Germline lookup yields CDR1 MDHEN and CDR2 SYDVKM. The CDR3 consists of 15 residues. Trimming cost V 2 bases and J 3 bases; bases outside gene matches: 7. DNA for the CDR3: TGTGCCAGCAGTTTAGAGACGGCTAGCGGCTACGAGCAGTACTTC. This codes for CASSLETASGYEQYF. The full variable domain, in which reference TRBV28 and TRBJ2-7 provide the parts outside the CDR3, is DVKVTQSSRYLVKRTGEKVFLECVQDMDHENMFWYRQDPGLGLRLIYFSYDVKMKEKGDIPEGYSVSREKKERFSLILESASTNQTSMYLCASSLETASGYEQYFGPGTRLTVT.